The subject of this entry is one T cell receptor beta chain. The antigen remains undetermined. By quantitative 5'-RACE with molecular barcodes, the TCR beta libraries were made. TCRdb reanalysed the 5' RACE reads using MiXCR and keeps one entry per CDR3 protein. The data show roughly 220,000 distinct CDR3 sequences, with around 18% seen just once and about 42% held by the top ten. The record originates from a study of CD8 T cells in ankylosing spondylitis. Study observations and caveats: There was reportedly significant enrichment of clones that were disease-linked in matched ankylosing spondylitis synovial fluid. What appeared characteristic of ankylosing spondylitis blood was a TCR beta motif of eight highly homologous variants. Disease-linked clones had a CD8+ phenotype and relatively low frequency in peripheral blood. A number of the motif variants had already been described in reactive arthritis synovial fluid and blood.

Germline CDR1 WSHSY, CDR2 SAAADI. The CDR3 length is 15 residues. V was trimmed by 1 base and J by 11 bases, leaving 20 bases between them. Material: blood, either unsorted or a sorted T cell fraction (not recorded which). This rearrangement joins TRBV10-2 to TRBJ1-1; possible D gene TRBD1, 5 bases. The clonotype was recovered from a male donor with ankylosing spondylitis. The CDR3 bases are TGCGCCAGCAGTGAGTTAGACAGCCGAACCCTCGAGGCTTTCTTT. Translated, it gives CASSELDSRTLEAFF.